The clone carrying this TCR beta chain has only one observation. The repertoire was sequenced with immunoSEQ multiplex PCR; TCRdb's copy has only in-frame clones and lacks some. This table has about 40,000 clones, around 90% appearing once. This entry comes from a study of blood T cell repertoires in COVID-19. Germline values: CDR1 SGDLS, CDR2 YYNGEE. The CDR3 runs 18 residues. The ends lost 4 bases at V and 0 bases at J; junction bases unmatched: 8. The sample was peripheral blood. This chain joins TRBV9 and TRBJ2-5; 14 nucleotides agree with TRBD2. The sequence was collected from a woman over 75 with active COVID-19. The CDR3 reads CASSFGTSGGPYQETQYF. In DNA, the CDR3 is TGTGCCAGCAGCTTCGGGACTAGCGGGGGCCCGTACCAAGAGACCCAGTACTTC.